The 18 T cell receptor beta chains reported below all come from one sample, sequenced in a study of T cell repertoires in cytomegalovirus infection. One entry per CDR3 protein results from TCRdb running MiXCR on the reads. The sample shows roughly 180,000 distinct CDR3 sequences, under 30% of them seen only once. Sequences were obtained from PBMCs. The receptors shown here come from a human donor in good health (CMV status not recorded). Some clones in this sample may be carry-over from other donors' samples.

This clonotype was seen at least ten times. The genes are TRBV7-2 and TRBJ1-1; possibly TRBD1 for D (6 bases). Between the trimmed V and J ends, which lost 5 bases and 1 base, there was a span of 11 bases. There are 14 residues in the CDR3. Germline CDR1 is SGHTA and CDR2 is FQGNSA. Here the CDR3 reads CASSLQGENTEAFF. The CDR3 bases are TGTGCCAGCAGCCTACAGGGAGAGAACACTGAAGCTTTCTTT.

The V gene is TRBV7-8, the J gene TRBJ1-2; D is perhaps TRBD1 (6 bases). Germline lookup yields CDR1 SGHVS and CDR2 FQNEAQ. The ends were cut back, 1 base at V and 4 bases at J, with 13 bases in the middle. The CDR3 sequence is 15 residues long. CDR3 DNA sequence: TGTGCCAGCAGCTTAGACCCTGGACAGACCTATGGCTACACCTTC. Amino acids: CASSLDPGQTYGYTF.

The gene calls are TRBV30 and TRBJ1-5; TRBD1 aligns across 8 bases. Germline V gives CDR1 GTSNPN, CDR2 SVGIG (reference sequence). There are 15 residues in the CDR3. V trimming: 2 bases; J trimming: 2 bases; junction bases outside the gene matches: 5. The CDR3 sequence: CAWSIGQGGNQPQHF. The CDR3 DNA reads as TGTGCCTGGAGTATAGGACAGGGCGGCAATCAGCCCCAGCATTTT.

The chain carries TRBV7-2 and TRBJ2-3; possible D gene TRBD2, 7 bases. The CDR3 length is 17 residues. Germline CDR1 reads SGHTA; CDR2 reads FQGNSA. The germline V and J ends were trimmed by 6 bases and 0 bases, with 19 bases remaining between them. CDR3 loop: CASSRRGGSTSTDTQYF. CDR3 sequence (DNA): TGTGCCAGCAGTCGGAGGGGGGGATCAACTAGCACAGATACGCAGTATTTT.

In regard to this clonotype: A much larger clone lies a single base off, so this may be a read error. This sequence joins TRBV7-2 and TRBJ2-5; D is ambiguous. The CDR3 consists of 13 residues. The germline V gene encodes CDR1 SGHTA and CDR2 FQGNSA. Trimming left V 4 bases short and J 0 bases short, with 6 bases between. The CDR3 is CASSSSYQETQYF. CDR3 nucleotides: TGTGCCAGCAGCTCATCGTACCAAGAGACCCAGTACTTC.

This clonotype was picked up a small number of times. V gene TRBV11-1 combines with J gene TRBJ1-2; D is ambiguous. V was clipped by 4 bases and J by 4 bases, with 13 bases between them. CDR1 and CDR2 (germline): SGHAT, FQDESV (reference sequence). The CDR3 sequence is 14 residues long. The CDR3 DNA is TGTGCCAGCAGCTCGATGTCCGGGGTCTATGGCTACACCTTC. Its translation: CASSSMSGVYGYTF. Together with reference TRBV11-1 and TRBJ1-2, the CDR3 gives the full variable domain: EAEVAQSPRYKITEKSQAVAFWCDPISGHATLYWYRQILGQGPELLVQFQDESVVDDSQLPKDRFSAERLKGVDSTLKIQPAELGDSAMYLCASSSMSGVYGYTFGSGTRLTVV.

V usage is TRBV5-1 and J usage is TRBJ2-7, with D possibly being TRBD1 or TRBD2 (5 bases each). Trimming cost V 4 bases and J 0 bases, with 11 bases left between them. This CDR3 spans 14 amino acids. CDR1 is SGHRS and CDR2 is YFSETQ in the germline V gene. The CDR3 DNA is TGCGCCAGCAGCAGGGACGCCGGCTCCTACGAGCAGTACTTC. This translates into CASSRDAGSYEQYF.

V gene TRBV6-5 combines with J gene TRBJ2-7; 14 bases line up with TRBD2. Unmatched junction bases numbered 10, after V lost 6 bases and J lost 3 bases. This CDR3 is built from 17 residues. Germline CDR1 and CDR2: MNHEY and SVGAGI. The CDR3 spells CASSRGLAGGSIYEQYF. The CDR3 DNA sequence: TGTGCCAGCAGCCGAGGACTAGCGGGGGGATCGATCTACGAGCAGTACTTC.

V gene TRBV30 combines with J gene TRBJ1-1, with TRBD1 as a possible D gene (5 bases). V dropped 3 bases and J dropped 1 base, with 15 bases sitting between them. CDR1 GTSNPN and CDR2 SVGIG come from the germline V gene (reference sequence). The CDR3 covers 15 residues. As DNA, the CDR3 is TGTGCCTGGAGCTGGGGCCGAGTGAGGAACACTGAAGCTTTCTTT. Amino acid sequence: CAWSWGRVRNTEAFF.

Only a few counts were recorded for this clonotype. The genes are TRBV6-5 and TRBJ2-3; a possible D gene is TRBD1 (6 bases). Germline loops: CDR1 MNHEY, CDR2 SVGAGI. The CDR3 is 13 residues long. Trimming cost V 5 bases and J 2 bases, with 8 bases left between them. CDR3: CASSQGLTDTQYF. CDR3 in DNA: TGTGCCAGCAGTCAGGGGCTCACAGATACGCAGTATTTT.

V and J are TRBV2 and TRBJ2-7; tentative D call: TRBD2 (6 bases). The germline V and J ends were trimmed by 5 bases and 5 bases, with 22 bases remaining between them. Germline V lookup: CDR1 SNHLY, CDR2 FYNNEI. This CDR3 region has 16 residues. The CDR3 region has the DNA TGTGCCAGCAGTCCCGAGGGTAGCGGACTTAGCAACGAGCAGTACTTC. Its translation: CASSPEGSGLSNEQYF.

Regarding this clonotype: Being one base from a much bigger clone, this may be a read error. J is TRBJ2-7 and V is TRBV7-2; 7 bases match TRBD1. Germline CDR1 reads SGHTA; CDR2 reads FQGNSA. CDR3 length: 13 residues. The DNA of the CDR3 is TGTGCCAGCAGCCGGGACAGCCCCTACGATCAGTACTTC. This codes for CASSRDSPYDQYF.

This clonotype was counted only a few times. The CDR3 loop reads CASSEAGFYGYTF. The CDR3 DNA sequence: TGTGCCAGCAGTGAAGCAGGGTTCTATGGCTACACCTTC. This sequence joins TRBV25-1 and TRBJ1-2, with D tentatively TRBD1 (5 bases). V was pared by 2 bases and J by 4 bases, with 8 bases between. From germline, CDR1 is MGHDK and CDR2 SYGVNS. The CDR3 runs 13 residues.

This clonotype turned up a few times. This chain links TRBV7-2 with TRBJ1-6; D may be TRBD1 (6 bases). Germline loops: CDR1 SGHTA, CDR2 FQGNSA. V was clipped by 2 bases and J by 6 bases, with 11 bases between them. This CDR3 has 15 residues. The CDR3 region has the DNA TGTGCCAGCAGCTTATCTGGACAGTCTAATTCACCCCTCCACTTT. It encodes CASSLSGQSNSPLHF.

The CDR3 region has the DNA TGCAGTTTGGTTGGAGTGGGGGAGGACACTGAAGCTTTCTTT. Protein sequence: CSLVGVGEDTEAFF. The chain links TRBV20-1 to TRBJ1-1, with a weak D call TRBD1 (5 bases). Trimming pared 8 bases from V and 3 bases from J, leaving 19 bases between. This CDR3 is built from 14 residues. In germline, CDR1 is DFQATT, CDR2 SNEGSKA (reference sequence).

The chain carries TRBV9 and TRBJ1-5, with D possibly matching TRBD1 (5 bases). The CDR3 spans 15 residues. Trimming shortened V by 0 bases and J by 4 bases, and 11 bases separated the two germline ends. From germline, CDR1 is SGDLS and CDR2 YYNGEE. CDR3 DNA sequence: TGTGCCAGCAGCGTAGTCGGGGACGCAAATCAGCCCCAGCATTTT. The encoded protein is CASSVVGDANQPQHF.

The sample holds a few counts of this clonotype. The rearrangement joins TRBV20-1 to TRBJ2-3; D is undetermined. Trimming stripped 6 bases from V and 0 bases from J, with 16 bases between. Germline values: CDR1 DFQATT, CDR2 SNEGSKA (reference sequence). The CDR3 is 15 residues long. CDR3 amino acids: CSALPQPTSTDTQYF. The CDR3, as DNA: TGCAGTGCCCTGCCACAGCCTACTAGCACAGATACGCAGTATTTT.

The chain has TRBV6-1 and TRBJ1-1, with D hard to call. With 1 base removed from V and 0 bases from J, the gap between germline ends came to 9 bases. CDR3 length: 15 amino acids. The germline V gene has CDR1 MNHNS and CDR2 SASEGT. CDR3 in amino acids: CASSEGPGMNTEAFF. DNA for the CDR3: TGTGCCAGCAGTGAAGGACCGGGTATGAACACTGAAGCTTTCTTT.